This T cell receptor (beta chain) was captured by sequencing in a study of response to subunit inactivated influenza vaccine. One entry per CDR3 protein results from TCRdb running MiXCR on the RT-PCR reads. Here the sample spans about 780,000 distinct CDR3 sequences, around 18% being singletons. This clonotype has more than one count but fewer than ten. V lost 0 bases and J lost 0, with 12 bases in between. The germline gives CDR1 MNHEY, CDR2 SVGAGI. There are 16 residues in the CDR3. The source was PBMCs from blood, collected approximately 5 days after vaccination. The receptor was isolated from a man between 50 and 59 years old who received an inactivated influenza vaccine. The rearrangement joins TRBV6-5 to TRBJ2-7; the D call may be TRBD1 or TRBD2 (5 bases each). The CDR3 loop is CASSYSLGTTSYEQYF. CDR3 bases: TGTGCCAGCAGTTACTCGTTGGGGACGACCTCCTACGAGCAGTACTTC.